This T cell receptor (beta chain) was captured by sequencing in a study of T cells after yellow fever vaccination. Looking at the study overall: The SMART-Seq v4 Ultra Low Input method served to prepare the low-cell-number fractions. Study-wide points: Post-booster repertoires again held most primary-vaccination clones (96% CD4, 88% CD8). Researchers report a weaker secondary response that nonetheless peaked faster, day 5 versus 15. It was a small share of clonotypes that appeared in both CD4 and CD8 compartments.

TCRdb fed the 5' RACE reads into MiXCR, producing one record per CDR3 protein. The table shows hundreds of thousands of distinct CDR3 sequences, with approximately 19% occurring only once. Concerning this clonotype: Antigen unknown.

The V gene's germline CDR1 is KGHSH and CDR2 LQKENI. V was cut by 2 bases and J by 0 bases, with 11 bases left in between. CDR3 length: 17 residues. This TCR was recovered from a young man who received the YFV17D yellow fever vaccine. Here the sequenced sample was PBMCs, taken before the yellow fever booster vaccination. The chain combines TRBV18 with TRBJ2-6, with D perhaps TRBD2 (6 bases). The CDR3 protein is CASSPLEGNSGANVLTF. CDR3 in DNA: TGTGCCAGCTCACCATTGGAGGGTAACTCTGGGGCCAACGTCCTGACTTTC.